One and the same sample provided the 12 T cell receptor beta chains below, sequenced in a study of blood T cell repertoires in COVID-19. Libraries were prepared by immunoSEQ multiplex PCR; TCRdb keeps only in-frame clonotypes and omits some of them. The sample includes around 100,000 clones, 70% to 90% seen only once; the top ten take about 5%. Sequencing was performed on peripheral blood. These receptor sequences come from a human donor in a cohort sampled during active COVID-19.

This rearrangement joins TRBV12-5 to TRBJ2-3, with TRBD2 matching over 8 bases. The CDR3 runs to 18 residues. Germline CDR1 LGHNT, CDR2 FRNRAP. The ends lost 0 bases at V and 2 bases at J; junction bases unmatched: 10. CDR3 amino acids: CASGLVRDGRAVTDTQYF. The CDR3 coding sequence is TGTGCTAGTGGTTTGGTACGTGACGGGAGGGCCGTCACAGATACGCAGTATTTT.

The chain's CDR3 is CASRGLAGASYEQYF. DNA of the CDR3: TGTGCCAGCAGGGGACTAGCGGGGGCCTCCTACGAGCAGTACTTC. The chain joins TRBV2 to TRBJ2-7, with 14 nucleotides matching TRBD2. The CDR3 has 15 residues. Germline CDR1 and CDR2: SNHLY and FYNNEI. The J segment lost 0 bases and the V segment lost 6 bases, leaving 1 base of the junction unmatched.

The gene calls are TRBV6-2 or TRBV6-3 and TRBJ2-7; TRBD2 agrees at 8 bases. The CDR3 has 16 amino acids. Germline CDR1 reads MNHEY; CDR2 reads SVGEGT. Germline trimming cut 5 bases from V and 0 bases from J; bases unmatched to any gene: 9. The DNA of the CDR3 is TGTGCCAGCAGTGATCGTACTAGCGGTAACTCCTACGAGCAGTACTTC. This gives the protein CASSDRTSGNSYEQYF.

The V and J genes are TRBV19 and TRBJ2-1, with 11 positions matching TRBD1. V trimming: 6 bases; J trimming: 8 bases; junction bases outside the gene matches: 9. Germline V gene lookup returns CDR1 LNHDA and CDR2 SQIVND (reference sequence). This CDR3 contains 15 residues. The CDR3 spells CASRRGQGASDEQFF. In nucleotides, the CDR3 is TGTGCCAGTAGAAGAGGACAGGGGGCGTCCGATGAGCAGTTCTTC.

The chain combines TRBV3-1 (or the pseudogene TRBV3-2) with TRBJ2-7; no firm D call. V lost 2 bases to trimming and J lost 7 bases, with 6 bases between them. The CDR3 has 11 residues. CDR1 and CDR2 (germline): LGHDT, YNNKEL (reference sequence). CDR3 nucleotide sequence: TGTGCCAGCAGCCAACGGCGGGAGCAGTACTTC. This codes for CASSQRREQYF.

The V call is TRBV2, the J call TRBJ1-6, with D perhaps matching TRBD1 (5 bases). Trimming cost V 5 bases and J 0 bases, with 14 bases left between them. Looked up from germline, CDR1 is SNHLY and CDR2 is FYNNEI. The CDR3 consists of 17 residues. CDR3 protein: CASSRDSRSSYNSPLHF. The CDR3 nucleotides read TGTGCCAGCAGTCGGGACTCTCGGAGCTCCTATAATTCACCCCTCCACTTT.

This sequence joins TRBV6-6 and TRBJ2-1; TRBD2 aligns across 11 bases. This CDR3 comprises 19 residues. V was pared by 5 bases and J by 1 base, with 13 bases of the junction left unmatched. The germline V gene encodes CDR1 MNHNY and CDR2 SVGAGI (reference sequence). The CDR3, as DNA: TGTGCCAGCAGTCTCAGGGGACTAGCGGCCCTTTTATCCTACAATGAGCAGTTCTTC. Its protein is CASSLRGLAALLSYNEQFF.

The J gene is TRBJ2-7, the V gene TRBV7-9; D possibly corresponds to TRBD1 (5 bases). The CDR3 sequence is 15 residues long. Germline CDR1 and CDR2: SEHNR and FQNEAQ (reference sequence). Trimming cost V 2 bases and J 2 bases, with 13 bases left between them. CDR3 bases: TGTGCCAGCAGCTTATCCCAGGGCGGTACCTACGAGCAGTACTTC. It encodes CASSLSQGGTYEQYF.

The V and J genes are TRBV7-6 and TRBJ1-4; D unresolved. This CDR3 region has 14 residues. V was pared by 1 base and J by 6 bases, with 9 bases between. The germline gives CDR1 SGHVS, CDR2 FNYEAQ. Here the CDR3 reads CASSLGAVDEKLFF. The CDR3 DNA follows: TGTGCCAGCAGCTTAGGGGCAGTTGATGAAAAACTGTTTTTT.

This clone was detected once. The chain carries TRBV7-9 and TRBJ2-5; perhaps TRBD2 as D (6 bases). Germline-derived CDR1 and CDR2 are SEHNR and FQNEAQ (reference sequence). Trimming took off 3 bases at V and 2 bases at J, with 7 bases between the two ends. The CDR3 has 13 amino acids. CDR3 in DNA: TGTGCCAGCAGCTTGAGCGGGCAAGAGACCCAGTACTTC. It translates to CASSLSGQETQYF.

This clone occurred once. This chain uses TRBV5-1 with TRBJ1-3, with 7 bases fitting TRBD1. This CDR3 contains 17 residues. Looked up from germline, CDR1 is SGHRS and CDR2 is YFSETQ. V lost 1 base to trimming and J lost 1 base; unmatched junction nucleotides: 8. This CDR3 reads CASSLTDRAGSGNTIYF. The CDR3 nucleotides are TGCGCCAGCAGCTTGACCGACAGGGCAGGGTCTGGAAACACCATATATTTT.

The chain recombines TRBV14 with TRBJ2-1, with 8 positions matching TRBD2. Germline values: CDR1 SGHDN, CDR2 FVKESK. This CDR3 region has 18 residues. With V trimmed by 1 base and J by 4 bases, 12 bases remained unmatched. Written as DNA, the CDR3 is TGTGCCAGCAGCCAAGCGTTCAGTTCGGGAGGGCTATACAATGAGCAGTTCTTC. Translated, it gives CASSQAFSSGGLYNEQFF.